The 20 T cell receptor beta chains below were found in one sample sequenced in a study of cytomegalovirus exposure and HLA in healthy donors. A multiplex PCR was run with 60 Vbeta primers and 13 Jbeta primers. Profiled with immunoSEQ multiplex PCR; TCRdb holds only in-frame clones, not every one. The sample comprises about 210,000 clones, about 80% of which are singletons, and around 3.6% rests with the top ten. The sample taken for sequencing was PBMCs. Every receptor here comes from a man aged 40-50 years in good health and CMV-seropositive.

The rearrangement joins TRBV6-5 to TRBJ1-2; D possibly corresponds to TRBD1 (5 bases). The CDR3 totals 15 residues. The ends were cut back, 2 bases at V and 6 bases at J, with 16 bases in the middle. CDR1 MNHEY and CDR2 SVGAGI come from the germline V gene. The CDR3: CASSYGRGAGNGYTF. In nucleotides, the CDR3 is TGTGCCAGCAGTTACGGGAGGGGCGCCGGGAATGGCTACACCTTC.

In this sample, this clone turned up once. The CDR3, as DNA: TGTGCCAGCAGCTTAGGACCACAGTCTCGAGGGGGCTACACCTTC. Translated: CASSLGPQSRGGYTF. This chain links TRBV11-2 with TRBJ1-2; D not resolved. This CDR3 is 15 amino acids long. V dropped 1 base and J dropped 8 bases, with 17 bases sitting between them. From germline, CDR1 is SGHAT and CDR2 FQNNGV.

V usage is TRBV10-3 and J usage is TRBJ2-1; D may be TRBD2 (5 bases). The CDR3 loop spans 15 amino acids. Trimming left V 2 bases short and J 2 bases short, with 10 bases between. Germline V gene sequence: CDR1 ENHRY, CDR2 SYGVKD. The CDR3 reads CAISEEDGAYNEQFF. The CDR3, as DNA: TGTGCCATCAGTGAGGAAGACGGGGCCTACAATGAGCAGTTCTTC.

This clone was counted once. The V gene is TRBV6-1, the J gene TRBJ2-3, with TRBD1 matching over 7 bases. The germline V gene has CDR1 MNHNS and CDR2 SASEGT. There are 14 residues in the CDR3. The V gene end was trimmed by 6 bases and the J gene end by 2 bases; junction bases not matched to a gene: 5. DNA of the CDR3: TGTGCCAGCAGGTCCGGGACAGACACAGATACGCAGTATTTT. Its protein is CASRSGTDTDTQYF.

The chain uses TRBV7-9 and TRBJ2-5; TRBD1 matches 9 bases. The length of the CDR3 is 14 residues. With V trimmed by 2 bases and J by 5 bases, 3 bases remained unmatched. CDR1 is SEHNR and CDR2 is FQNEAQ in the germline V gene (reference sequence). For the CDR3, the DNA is TGTGCCAGCAGCTTATCCGGGACAGGGGAGACCCAGTACTTC. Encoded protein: CASSLSGTGETQYF.

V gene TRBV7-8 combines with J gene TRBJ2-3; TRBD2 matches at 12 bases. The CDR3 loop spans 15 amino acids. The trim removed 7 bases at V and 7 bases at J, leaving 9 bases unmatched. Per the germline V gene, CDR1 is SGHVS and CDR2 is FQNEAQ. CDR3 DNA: TGTGCCAGCACCCTGCTAGCGGGGGGGCCGAATACGCAGTATTTT. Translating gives CASTLLAGGPNTQYF.

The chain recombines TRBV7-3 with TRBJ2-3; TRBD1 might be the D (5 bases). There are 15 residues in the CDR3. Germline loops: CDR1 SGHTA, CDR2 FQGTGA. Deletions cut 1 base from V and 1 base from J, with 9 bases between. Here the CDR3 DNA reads TGTGCCAGCAGCTTAAGCCAGGGTGGCACAGATACGCAGTATTTT. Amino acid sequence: CASSLSQGGTDTQYF.

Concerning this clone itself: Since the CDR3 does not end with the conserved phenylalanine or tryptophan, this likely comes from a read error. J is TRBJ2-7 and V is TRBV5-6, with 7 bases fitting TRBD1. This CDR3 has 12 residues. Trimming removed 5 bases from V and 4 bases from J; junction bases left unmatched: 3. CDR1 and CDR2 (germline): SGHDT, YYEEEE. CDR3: CASRKDRYEQYL. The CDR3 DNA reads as TGTGCCAGCAGGAAGGACAGGTACGAGCAGTACCTC.

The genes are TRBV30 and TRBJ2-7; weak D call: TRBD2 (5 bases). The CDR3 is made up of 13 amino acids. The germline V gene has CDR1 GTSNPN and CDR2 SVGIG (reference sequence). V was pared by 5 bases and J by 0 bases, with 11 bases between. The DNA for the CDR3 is TGTGCCTGGGCCCGGGGTGACTCCTACGAGCAGTACTTC. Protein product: CAWARGDSYEQYF.

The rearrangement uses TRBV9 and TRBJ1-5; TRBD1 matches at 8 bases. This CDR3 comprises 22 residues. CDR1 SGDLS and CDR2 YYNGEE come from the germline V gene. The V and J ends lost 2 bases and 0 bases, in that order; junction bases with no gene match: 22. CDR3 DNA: TGTGCCAGCAGCGTGGCCGTCTTTCGCGGGACAGGAGGGGAATATAGCAATCAGCCCCAGCATTTT. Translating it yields CASSVAVFRGTGGEYSNQPQHF.

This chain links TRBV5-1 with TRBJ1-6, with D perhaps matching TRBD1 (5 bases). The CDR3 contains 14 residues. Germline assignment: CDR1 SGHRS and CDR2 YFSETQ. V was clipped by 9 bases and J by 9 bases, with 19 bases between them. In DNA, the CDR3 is TGCGCCACCCAGCACCCCCGGGGGATTTCACCCCTCCACTTT. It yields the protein CATQHPRGISPLHF.

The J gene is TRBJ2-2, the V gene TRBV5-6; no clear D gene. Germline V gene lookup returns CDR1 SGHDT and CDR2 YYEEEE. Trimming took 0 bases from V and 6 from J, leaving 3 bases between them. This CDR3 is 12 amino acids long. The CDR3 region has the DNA TGTGCCAGCAGCTTGGCTTCCGGGGAGCTGTTTTTT. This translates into CASSLASGELFF.

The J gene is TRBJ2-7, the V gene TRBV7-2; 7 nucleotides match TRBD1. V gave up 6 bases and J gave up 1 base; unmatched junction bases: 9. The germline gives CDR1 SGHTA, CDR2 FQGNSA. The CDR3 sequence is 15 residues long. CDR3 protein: CASSYLRTGSYEQYF. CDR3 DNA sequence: TGTGCCAGCAGTTACCTGAGGACAGGTTCCTACGAGCAGTACTTC.

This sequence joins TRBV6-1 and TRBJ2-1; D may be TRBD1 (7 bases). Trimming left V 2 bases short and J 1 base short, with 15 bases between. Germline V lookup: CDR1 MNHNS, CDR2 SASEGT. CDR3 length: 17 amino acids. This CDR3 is CASSEPPGGISYNEQFF. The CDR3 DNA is TGTGCCAGCAGTGAACCGCCAGGGGGGATATCCTACAATGAGCAGTTCTTC.

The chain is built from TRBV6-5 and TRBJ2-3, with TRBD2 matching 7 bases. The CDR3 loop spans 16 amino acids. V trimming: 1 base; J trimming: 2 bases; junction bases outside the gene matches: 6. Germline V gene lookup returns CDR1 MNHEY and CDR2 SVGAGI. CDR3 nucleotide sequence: TGTGCCAGCAGTTACTATTCTAGCGGATTCACAGATACGCAGTATTTT. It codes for CASSYYSSGFTDTQYF.

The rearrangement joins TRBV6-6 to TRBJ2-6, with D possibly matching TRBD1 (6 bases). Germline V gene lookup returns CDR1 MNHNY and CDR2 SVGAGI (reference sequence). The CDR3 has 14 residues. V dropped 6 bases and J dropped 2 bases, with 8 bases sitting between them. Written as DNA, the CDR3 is TGTGCCAGCAGAGGACAGCCTGGGGCCAACGTCCTGACTTTC. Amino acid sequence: CASRGQPGANVLTF.

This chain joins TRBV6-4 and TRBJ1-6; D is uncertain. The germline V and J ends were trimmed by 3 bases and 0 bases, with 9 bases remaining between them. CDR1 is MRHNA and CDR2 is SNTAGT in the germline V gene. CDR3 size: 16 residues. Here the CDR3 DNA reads TGTGCCAGCAGTGATTTATTGAGCTCCTATAATTCACCCCTCCACTTT. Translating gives CASSDLLSSYNSPLHF.

Here the CDR3 DNA reads TGTGCCTGGAGGCTAGCGGGAGTACGGGATGAGCAGTTCTTC. Translation gives CAWRLAGVRDEQFF. This chain connects TRBV30 to TRBJ2-1; 10 nucleotides match TRBD2. Germline V gene lookup returns CDR1 GTSNPN and CDR2 SVGIG (reference sequence). This CDR3 comprises 14 residues. The V and J ends lost 3 bases and 8 bases, in that order; junction bases with no gene match: 7.

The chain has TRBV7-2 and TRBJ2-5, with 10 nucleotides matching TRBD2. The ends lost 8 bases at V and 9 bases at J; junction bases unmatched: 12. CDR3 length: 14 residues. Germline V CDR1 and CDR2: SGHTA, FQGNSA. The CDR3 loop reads CASAGLADKRSQYF. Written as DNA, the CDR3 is TGTGCCAGCGCAGGACTAGCGGATAAGAGATCCCAGTACTTC.

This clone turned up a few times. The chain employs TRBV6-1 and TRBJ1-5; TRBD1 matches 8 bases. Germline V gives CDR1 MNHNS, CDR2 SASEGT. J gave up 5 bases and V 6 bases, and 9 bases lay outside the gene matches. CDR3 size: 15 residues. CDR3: CASRPTDRGHQPQHF. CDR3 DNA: TGTGCCAGCAGACCAACCGACAGGGGCCATCAGCCCCAGCATTTT.